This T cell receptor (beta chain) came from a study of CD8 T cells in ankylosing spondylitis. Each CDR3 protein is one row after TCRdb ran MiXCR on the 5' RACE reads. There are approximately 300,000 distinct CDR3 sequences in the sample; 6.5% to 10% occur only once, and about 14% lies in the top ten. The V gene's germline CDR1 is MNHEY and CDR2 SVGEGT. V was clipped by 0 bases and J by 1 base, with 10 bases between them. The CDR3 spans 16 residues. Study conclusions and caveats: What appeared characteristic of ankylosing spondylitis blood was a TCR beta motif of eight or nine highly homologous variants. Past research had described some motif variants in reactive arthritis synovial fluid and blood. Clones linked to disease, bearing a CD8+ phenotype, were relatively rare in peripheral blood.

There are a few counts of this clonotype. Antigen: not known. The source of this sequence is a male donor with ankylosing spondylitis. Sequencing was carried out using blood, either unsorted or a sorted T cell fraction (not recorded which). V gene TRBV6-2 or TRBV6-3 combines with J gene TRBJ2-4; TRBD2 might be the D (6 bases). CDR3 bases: TGTGCCAGCAGTTACTCGGAGGGGAACGCCAAAAACATTCAGTACTTC. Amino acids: CASSYSEGNAKNIQYF.